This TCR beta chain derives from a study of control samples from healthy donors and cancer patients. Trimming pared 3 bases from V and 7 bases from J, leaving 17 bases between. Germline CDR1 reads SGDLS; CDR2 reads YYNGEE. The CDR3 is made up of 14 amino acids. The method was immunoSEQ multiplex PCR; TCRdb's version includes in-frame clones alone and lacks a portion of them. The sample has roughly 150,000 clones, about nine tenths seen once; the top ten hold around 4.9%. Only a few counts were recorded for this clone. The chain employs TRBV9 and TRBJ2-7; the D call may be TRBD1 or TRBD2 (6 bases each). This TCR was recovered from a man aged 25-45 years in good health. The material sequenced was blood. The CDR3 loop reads CASSGGGPREEQYF. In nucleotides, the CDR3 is TGTGCCAGCAGCGGAGGGGGGCCTCGGGAGGAGCAGTACTTC.